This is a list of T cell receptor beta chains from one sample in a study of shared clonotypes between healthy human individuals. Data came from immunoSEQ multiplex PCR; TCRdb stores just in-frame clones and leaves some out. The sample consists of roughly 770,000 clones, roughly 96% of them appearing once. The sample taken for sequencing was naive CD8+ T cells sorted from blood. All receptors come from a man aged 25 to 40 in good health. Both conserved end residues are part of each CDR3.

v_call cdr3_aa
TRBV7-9 CASSLTTGVHEQFF
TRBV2 CASRRTGFTDTQYF
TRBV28 CASSFLETAYEQYF
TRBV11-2 CASSLLNEQFF
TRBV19 CASSTPGQSEAFF
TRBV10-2 CASTGAGARYEQYF
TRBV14 CASSQISVSPDNEQFF
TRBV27 CASSPLAGGIYNEQFF
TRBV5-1 CASSTYGTAEQYF
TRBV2 CASRSSYEQYF
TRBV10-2 CASSQTGAVDTQYF
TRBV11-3 CASNGSPNTGELFF
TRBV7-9 CASSQTSQRVNEQFF
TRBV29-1 CSVEDPGGGGLETQYF
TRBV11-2 CASSWIAGGNEETQYF
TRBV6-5 CASSAGTAYEQYF
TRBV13 CASSSVKLVDEQFF
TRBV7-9 CASSLVGDSYGYTF
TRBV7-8 CASSPRGAPLYEQYF
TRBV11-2 CASSLVAGATGQPQHF
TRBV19 CASSILGTGSPGEQFF